The text below deals with one T cell receptor (beta chain). The target antigen is unknown. Via 5' RACE with UMI labels, TRB cDNA libraries were prepared. Each CDR3 protein gets one entry in TCRdb, which reprocessed the 5' RACE reads and gives no DNA. The sample includes 55,000 to 75,000 distinct CDR3 sequences. CD45RO-CCR7+CD27+CD95- cells counted as naive CD8+ T cells. This specimen belongs to a study of CXCR3-negative and CXCR3-positive naive CD8 T cells. From germline, CDR1 is MNHEY and CDR2 SMNVEV (reference sequence). The CDR3 has 15 amino acids. Whole-study results and caveats: Naive cells used TRBV-TRBJ genes in much the same way whether CXCR3-negative or CXCR3-positive; memory cells did not. TRB CDR3s of CXCR3-positive naive cells were more hydrophobic than those of CXCR3-negative naive cells.

The chain uses TRBV27 and TRBJ1-1; the D gene TCRdb calls, TRBD1, cannot be checked with no DNA. The sequence derives from a human donor in good health. Some clones in this sample may be carry-over from other donors' samples. Specimen: naive CXCR3+ CD8+ T cells from blood. The subset: CD45RO-CCR7+CD27+CD95- naive CD8+ T cells expressing CXCR3 (TNR3+). CDR3 amino acids: CASSLFAGMNTEAFF.